This entry is about one T cell receptor (beta chain). Its antigen is still unknown. The data belong to a study of STAT3 mutations in large granular lymphocyte leukemia. Study-level background: Over half of T-LGLL patients had one or more immunosuppressive regimens. Study-wide results and limits: TCR clonotype switching after therapy occurred in about 30% of the 18 patients. In T-cell large granular lymphocyte leukemia, about half of patients showed multiple immunodominant subclonotypes.

Each sample's TCRbeta library yielded on average about 38,000 productive templates. TCRdb's table, derived via immunoSEQ multiplex PCR, lists solely in-frame clones and lacks some. This table has approximately 4,400 clones, less than 70% appearing once. This CDR3 is built from 12 residues. The V gene lost 4 bases and the J gene lost 9 bases, with 7 bases spanning the gap. Germline CDR1 is SEHNR and CDR2 is FQNEAQ (reference sequence). V is TRBV7-9 and J is TRBJ1-6; D possibly corresponds to TRBD1 (5 bases). This clonotype was obtained from a human donor with T large granular lymphocyte leukemia. Some clones in this sample may be carry-over from other donors' samples. Sequencing input: PBMCs. As DNA, the CDR3 is TGTGCCAGCAGCTCGGGGCCTTCACCCCTCCACTTT. The encoded protein is CASSSGPSPLHF.